This T cell receptor beta chain was sequenced in a study of blood T cell repertoires in COVID-19. Study at large: Sources were T cells, B-cell-depleted T cells, or PBMCs; the material itself was cDNA or gDNA.

CDR1 and CDR2 from the germline V gene are ENHRY and SYGVKD. V lost 3 bases, J lost 0 bases, and 8 bases lay in between. This CDR3 is 15 amino acids long. The table came from immunoSEQ multiplex PCR; TCRdb's copy has only in-frame clones and leaves some out. The sample lists more than 200,000 clones, 70% to 90% occurring once. V usage is TRBV10-3 and J usage is TRBJ1-4; no firm D call. The source material was peripheral blood. This sequence originates from a young man with active or convalescent COVID-19. The CDR3 region has the DNA TGTGCCATCAGTGACGGCGGGGCAACTAATGAAAAACTGTTTTTT. Its translation is CAISDGGATNEKLFF.